Here is one T cell receptor beta chain with its context. Its antigen is unidentified. This sample was included in a study of T cells in localized non-small cell lung cancer. Study findings and constraints: Uninvolved neighboring lung showed the greatest T cell clonality, exceeding tumor. Longer overall survival was seen with higher T cell density measured in blood. Researchers found a median approximately 53 of the top 100 tumor clones in adjacent lung.

Profiled with immunoSEQ multiplex PCR; TCRdb holds only in-frame clones, not every one. The repertoire holds tens of thousands of clones, with approximately 90% as singletons. Specimen: peripheral blood, collected before any cancer treatment. This clonotype was sampled from a woman aged 40-70 years with stage I squamous cell lung carcinoma.

This chain's CDR3 is CASSGRRNTEAFF. The CDR3 DNA reads as TGTGCCAGCAGCGGACGGAGGAACACTGAAGCTTTCTTT. The chain joins TRBV2 to TRBJ1-1; D is uncertain. With 6 bases removed from V and 1 base from J, the gap between germline ends came to 9 bases. This CDR3 has 13 amino acids. CDR1 and CDR2 (germline): SNHLY, FYNNEI.